This section outlines one T cell receptor (beta chain) sequence together with its context. Its binding antigen is unknown. Within one base of it there is no much larger clone, and no base qualities were kept. The sample comes from a study of shared clonotypes between healthy human individuals (dated by TCRdb to about 2020). Looking at the study overall: Two women and a few men aged 18 to 49 years were included in the cohort. Per donor, leukapheresis produced somewhere between about 0.85 and 8.9 billion PBMCs. To estimate repertoire size and how much clonotype sharing occurs between individuals, the study deeply sequenced the blood TCR repertoires of 4 to 6 healthy adults. For each donor, CD4 naive and CD4 memory were each given three plates, CD8 naive was given two plates, and CD8 memory was given one plate. To increase sequencing depth and limit assay-specific biases, TCR repertoire library preparation and sequencing were carried out by different laboratories using diverse techniques.

CDR1 and CDR2 are read off the germline V gene as SGHRS and YFSETQ. The junction shows trimming of 4 bases on V and 0 bases on J, plus 17 bases between the germline ends. From the cysteine through the phenylalanine, the CDR3 covers 17 amino acids. CDR3 DNA is the only sequence kept; it has 51 bases, read in frame from the first base. Using the deep immunoSEQ assay, multiplex PCR amplified TCR CDR3 regions from genomic DNA. Genomic DNA extracted from each cell subset was distributed evenly over all wells of several immunoSEQ 96-well plates, and each plate served as one replicate. For sorted subsets, 200 to 250 ng genomic DNA, equal to tens of thousands of T cell genomes, was loaded into each replicate PCR. Purified libraries were measured with a Qubit 3.0 fluorometer, size-checked on a Bioanalyzer 2100, and measured again with the KAPA Library Quantification kit. Each immunoSEQ 96-well plate was sequenced on its own single-read 150-cycle Illumina NextSeq 550 flow cell. The authors' pipeline ran thus. Because the immunoSEQ output held only junctional sequences and lacked quality scores, the filtering could not match the filtering applied to full-length reads. To assign V/J genes and CDR3, sequences were annotated against IMGT germline references using PyIR, a Python wrapper for IgBLAST v1.9. Reads with weak V/J assignments (E-value above 1e-6), missing CDR3, stop codons, out-of-frame junctions, or ambiguous translated residues were removed. V3J clonotypes were defined by identical inferred V gene, J gene, and CDR3 amino acid sequence. Percentage overlap between repertoires was computed as shared unique clonotypes divided by the size of the smaller repertoire. Richness of each repertoire was evaluated using RTK rarefaction, the Chao1 estimator, and Recon v2.1 estimates of unobserved clonotypes. For all TCRbeta clonotypes obtained by the gDNA method from a few donors, generation probabilities were computed with OLGA. The table comes from immuneACCESS by way of TCRdb, which keeps in-frame sequences with V and J called. Part of the clones is missing from these tables; in studies checked, under half for an unresolved V gene and the rest for unknown reasons. The V and J calls and clone size come from that table; D and trimming were worked out from the DNA. The sample table contains 2,100,000 or so clones; only one count was recorded for 95% of them. The ten largest clones capture roughly 0.13% of the sample.

The full study reports these points: Rarefaction of sorted-subset datasets indicated incomplete sequencing despite the large sequencing depth. Pairwise subsampling indicated that sequencing depth was expected to affect the degree of clonotype sharing among donors. Compared with non-shared clonotypes, the clonotypes found in all four sorted-subset donors had higher generation probabilities. Across four donors, around 5% of naive CD4, more than 3% of naive CD8, around 2.5% of memory CD4, and 0.4% of memory CD8 clonotypes were shared. Naive subsets generally had larger estimated clonotype richness than memory subsets. Only blood was sampled, and tissue TCR repertoires likely differ from those in blood. The genetic and exposure-history diversity represented was limited by the small number of donors.

Donors were healthy HIV-negative adults with no recently reported acute infections or vaccinations. All donors were Caucasian adults living in Nashville, Tennessee, USA. Magnetic negative selection was used to enrich CD4+ T cells, after which naive cells were positively selected on CD45RA and the negative fraction became the memory subset. Blood was collected by leukapheresis, and PBMCs were isolated by Ficoll-Histopaque density gradient centrifugation and then cryopreserved in liquid nitrogen vapor phase. Analytical flow cytometry was used to check the purity and quantity of each magnetically sorted T cell population. From each sorted fraction, genomic DNA was isolated and quantified by UV absorbance on a Nanodrop 2000c.

Rearrangement joined TRBV5-1 to TRBJ1-3, with a tentative D gene TRBD1 over 5 matching bases. Input material: naive CD4+ T cells sorted from blood. Per the publication, the cell subset or site label means: CD45RA+ positively selected. This clonotype originated in a man younger than 35 in good health. The sequenced DNA is TGCGCCAGCAGCATGAGCGGACATTATTCCTCTGGAAACACCATATATTTT. Its protein is CASSMSGHYSSGNTIYF.